This entry is about one T cell receptor (beta chain). Its specificity is not known. With 60 Vbeta and 13 Jbeta primers, the PCR was carried out. In the original workflow: Around 83 million unique TCR beta chains, roughly 10 million shared, were counted in a later analysis. Measured with immunoSEQ multiplex PCR; TCRdb has only the in-frame clones, and not every one. The V and J calls and the clone size are those of that table, but D and trimming were determined from the DNA. Of about 95,000 clones detected, about three quarters appear once; the ten largest clones hold over 13%. This sample is part of a study of cytomegalovirus exposure and HLA in healthy donors. Study-wide findings and caveats: In a later analysis, specific HLA alleles were associated with 15,000 or so TCR beta sequences at a 0.05 false discovery rate. For most TCR sequences rarity was the rule, although some public TCRs occurred in many donors.

Trimming took off 5 bases at V and 5 bases at J, with 16 bases between the two ends. Germline V gene lookup returns CDR1 SGDLS and CDR2 YYNGEE. This CDR3 comprises 14 residues. The rearrangement joins TRBV9 to TRBJ2-5; the D gene is possibly TRBD2 (5 bases). The sequenced sample was PBMCs. This sequence was found in a woman aged 45-65 years in good health and CMV-seropositive. The CDR3 DNA reads as TGTGCCAGCAGTCGCGGGTCGGGCTGGGAGACCCAGTACTTC. It encodes CASSRGSGWETQYF.